The rows below give T cell receptor beta chains drawn from one sample of a study of blood T cell repertoires in COVID-19. The data were produced by immunoSEQ multiplex PCR, yet TCRdb's version contains in-frame clones alone and is incomplete. The repertoire includes under 130,000 clones, around 80% of them detected once, and 15% sits in the top ten. Sample: peripheral blood. Receptor source: a woman aged 80 or over with acute or convalescent COVID-19. Each CDR3 is given with its conserved first and last residue. D genes are given only for firm matches. Size values are once, few and many counts, or a class for expanded clones, and some rows have none.

clone size: .
D gene: .
V gene: TRBV3-1/TRBV3-2
J gene: TRBJ1-2
CDR3 protein: CASSQAGVGGYTF
CDR3 DNA: TGTGCCAGCAGCCAAGCAGGGGTCGGGGGCTACACCTTC

clone size: .
D gene: .
V gene: TRBV9
J gene: TRBJ2-5
CDR3 protein: CASSVSGKETQYF
CDR3 DNA: TGTGCCAGCAGCGTTTCGGGGAAAGAGACCCAGTACTTC

clone size: .
D gene: TRBD1
V gene: TRBV28
J gene: TRBJ1-5
CDR3 protein: CASSPPGTGMGQPQHF
CDR3 DNA: TGTGCCAGCAGTCCCCCCGGGACAGGGATGGGTCAGCCCCAGCATTTT

clone size: .
D gene: TRBD1
V gene: TRBV24-1
J gene: TRBJ2-7
CDR3 protein: CATSAGTGTYEQYF
CDR3 DNA: TGTGCCACCAGTGCCGGGACAGGTACCTACGAGCAGTACTTC

clone size: .
D gene: TRBD1
V gene: TRBV6-6
J gene: TRBJ2-5
CDR3 protein: CASSPPGQGQETQYF
CDR3 DNA: TGTGCCAGCAGTCCTCCGGGACAGGGACAGGAGACCCAGTACTTC

clone size: .
D gene: .
V gene: TRBV14
J gene: TRBJ2-5
CDR3 protein: CASSPFRGGETQYF
CDR3 DNA: TGTGCCAGCAGCCCCTTTCGGGGTGGAGAGACCCAGTACTTC

clone size: .
D gene: .
V gene: TRBV24-1
J gene: TRBJ2-1
CDR3 protein: CATSVPGMNNEQFF
CDR3 DNA: TGTGCCACCAGTGTACCAGGGATGAACAATGAGCAGTTCTTC

clone size: .
D gene: .
V gene: TRBV12-5
J gene: TRBJ2-1
CDR3 protein: CASGSPFYNEQFF
CDR3 DNA: TGTGCTAGTGGCTCCCCTTTTTACAATGAGCAGTTCTTC

clone size: .
D gene: .
V gene: TRBV4-3
J gene: TRBJ2-2
CDR3 protein: CASSQDRGGELFF
CDR3 DNA: TGCGCCAGCAGCCAAGATCGGGGCGGGGAGCTGTTTTTT

clone size: .
D gene: .
V gene: TRBV28
J gene: TRBJ2-1
CDR3 protein: CASTPQSTSYNEQFF
CDR3 DNA: TGTGCCAGCACCCCTCAGTCGACTTCCTACAATGAGCAGTTCTTC

clone size: .
D gene: TRBD2
V gene: TRBV10-3
J gene: TRBJ2-3
CDR3 protein: CAISPGLAVTDTQYF
CDR3 DNA: TGTGCCATCAGTCCGGGACTAGCGGTCACAGATACGCAGTATTTT

clone size: .
D gene: .
V gene: TRBV7-9
J gene: TRBJ1-2
CDR3 protein: CASSFATAFTGYTF
CDR3 DNA: TGTGCCAGCAGCTTCGCGACAGCTTTTACCGGCTACACCTTC

clone size: once
D gene: .
V gene: TRBV5-1
J gene: TRBJ2-1
CDR3 protein: CASSRLRRTYNEQFF
CDR3 DNA: TGCGCCAGCAGCCGGTTACGCCGTACTTACAATGAGCAGTTCTTC

clone size: .
D gene: .
V gene: TRBV29-1
J gene: TRBJ2-3
CDR3 protein: CSVDAPGTNTQYF
CDR3 DNA: TGCAGCGTTGACGCCCCAGGTACCAATACGCAGTATTTT

clone size: few
D gene: TRBD1
V gene: TRBV15
J gene: TRBJ2-3
CDR3 protein: CATSPGDRDTDTQYF
CDR3 DNA: TGTGCCACCAGCCCGGGGGACAGGGACACAGATACGCAGTATTTT

clone size: .
D gene: TRBD2
V gene: TRBV2
J gene: TRBJ2-7
CDR3 protein: CASSEMGGNYEQYF
CDR3 DNA: TGTGCCAGCAGTGAAATGGGGGGGAACTACGAGCAGTACTTC

clone size: .
D gene: .
V gene: TRBV11-3
J gene: TRBJ1-4
CDR3 protein: CASSRRGVGEKLFF
CDR3 DNA: TGTGCCAGCAGCCGACGGGGGGTCGGTGAAAAACTGTTTTTT

clone size: .
D gene: TRBD1
V gene: TRBV15
J gene: TRBJ1-2
CDR3 protein: CATSRDITGEGYTF
CDR3 DNA: TGTGCCACCAGCAGAGATATAACAGGGGAAGGCTACACCTTC

clone size: .
D gene: .
V gene: TRBV6-5
J gene: TRBJ2-5
CDR3 protein: CASSRQGGTQYF
CDR3 DNA: TGTGCCAGCAGTCGCCAGGGTGGGACCCAGTACTTC

clone size: .
D gene: .
V gene: TRBV2
J gene: TRBJ1-2
CDR3 protein: CASTQQGSYGYTF
CDR3 DNA: TGTGCCAGCACCCAACAGGGATCCTATGGCTACACCTTC

clone size: .
D gene: TRBD2
V gene: TRBV5-5
J gene: TRBJ2-7
CDR3 protein: CASSLGLALPYEQYF
CDR3 DNA: TGTGCCAGCAGCTTGGGACTAGCTCTCCCCTACGAGCAGTACTTC

clone size: .
D gene: TRBD2
V gene: TRBV4-1
J gene: TRBJ2-2
CDR3 protein: CASSLGLRSGNTGELFF
CDR3 DNA: TGCGCCAGCAGCCTGGGACTACGGTCGGGTAACACCGGGGAGCTGTTTTTT

clone size: .
D gene: TRBD2
V gene: TRBV5-1
J gene: TRBJ2-1
CDR3 protein: CASRSLAGAIYEQFF
CDR3 DNA: TGCGCCAGCAGATCGCTAGCGGGAGCCATCTATGAGCAGTTCTTC

clone size: .
D gene: .
V gene: TRBV29-1
J gene: TRBJ1-1
CDR3 protein: CSSRRDTEAFF
CDR3 DNA: TGCAGCTCCCGCAGGGACACTGAAGCTTTCTTT

clone size: .
D gene: TRBD2
V gene: TRBV11-2
J gene: TRBJ2-1
CDR3 protein: CASSSSSGRSGNEQFF
CDR3 DNA: TGTGCCAGCAGCTCCTCTAGCGGGAGAAGCGGCAATGAGCAGTTCTTC

clone size: .
D gene: TRBD2
V gene: TRBV15
J gene: TRBJ2-5
CDR3 protein: CATSRGGTSGVGETQYF
CDR3 DNA: TGTGCCACCAGCAGAGGTGGGACTAGCGGGGTGGGGGAGACCCAGTACTTC

clone size: .
D gene: TRBD1
V gene: TRBV18
J gene: TRBJ1-2
CDR3 protein: CASSPGTGLEGYTF
CDR3 DNA: TGTGCCAGCTCTCCCGGGACAGGGCTAGAAGGCTACACCTTC

clone size: .
D gene: .
V gene: TRBV7-9
J gene: TRBJ2-5
CDR3 protein: CASSQAPRGFEETQYF
CDR3 DNA: TGTGCCAGCAGCCAAGCCCCGAGGGGGTTTGAGGAGACCCAGTACTTC

clone size: .
D gene: TRBD1
V gene: TRBV5-1
J gene: TRBJ1-1
CDR3 protein: CASSLLQGTTEAFF
CDR3 DNA: TGCGCCAGCAGCCTCCTACAGGGGACCACTGAAGCTTTCTTT

clone size: .
D gene: TRBD2
V gene: TRBV28
J gene: TRBJ2-7
CDR3 protein: CASRKLAGGSYEQYF
CDR3 DNA: TGTGCCAGCAGGAAACTAGCGGGGGGTTCCTACGAGCAGTACTTC

clone size: once
D gene: .
V gene: TRBV3-1/TRBV3-2
J gene: TRBJ1-3
CDR3 protein: CASSQASPLTSGNTIYF
CDR3 DNA: TGTGCCAGCAGCCAAGCATCACCCTTGACTTCTGGAAACACCATATATTTT